These 5 T cell receptor beta chains were sequenced from one sample in a study of identical twins. TCRdb processed the 5' RACE reads anew with MiXCR; each CDR3 protein has one entry. The table includes 700,000 to 950,000 distinct CDR3 sequences, around an eighth detected once. The same specimen was also included in a second study, on yellow fever vaccine responses in identical twins.

The sequenced material came from PBMCs. These receptors all stem from a woman aged 18-30 years in good health.

This clonotype was counted ten times or more. The V gene is TRBV24-1, the J gene TRBJ2-3; D is perhaps TRBD2 (5 bases). Trimming stripped 2 bases from V and 4 bases from J, with 18 bases between. CDR3 size: 17 residues. Germline lookup yields CDR1 KGHDR and CDR2 SFDVKD. CDR3 sequence (DNA): TGTGCCACCAGTGATTCGGTTCGGGCCCCGAGGGCAGATACGCAGTATTTT. It codes for CATSDSVRAPRADTQYF.

This clonotype turned up a few times. This CDR3 is CATSDPGLAGGDEQFF. In DNA, the CDR3 is TGTGCCACCAGTGACCCCGGACTAGCGGGAGGTGATGAGCAGTTCTTC. The genes are TRBV24-1 and TRBJ2-1; 14 nucleotides align to TRBD2. The CDR3 sequence is 16 residues long. The trim removed 4 bases at V and 8 bases at J, leaving 6 bases unmatched. Germline V gene data show CDR1 as KGHDR and CDR2 as SFDVKD.

J is TRBJ1-1 and V is TRBV12-3 or TRBV12-4; D uncertain. The CDR3 length is 13 residues. V was clipped by 1 base and J by 6 bases, with 9 bases between them. CDR3 protein: CASSLGFSPEAFF. CDR3 nucleotide sequence: TGTGCCAGCAGTTTAGGGTTCAGCCCTGAAGCTTTCTTT.

The rearrangement links TRBV28 to TRBJ2-1; TRBD1 aligns across 10 bases. The germline V gene has CDR1 MDHEN and CDR2 SYDVKM. CDR3 length equals 16 residues. V gave up 4 bases and J gave up 9 bases; unmatched junction bases: 12. The CDR3 reads CASSYLVGQGKAEQFF. CDR3 coding DNA: TGTGCCAGCAGTTACCTTGTGGGACAGGGGAAAGCTGAGCAGTTCTTC.

This clonotype was observed at least ten times. This sequence joins TRBV13 and TRBJ1-1; no definite D call. Trimming left V 6 bases short and J 1 base short, with 9 bases between. The CDR3 is made up of 13 amino acids. Germline CDR1 and CDR2: PRHDT and FYEKMQ (reference sequence). CDR3 sequence reads: CASRPTANTEAFF. DNA for the CDR3: TGTGCCAGCAGGCCTACAGCGAACACTGAAGCTTTCTTT.